This T cell receptor (beta chain) was sequenced in a study of tumor-infiltrating lymphocytes in primary liver carcinoma. Study at large: Staging of the tumors gave T1-T3 N0M0, with widths of roughly 4.2 to 11 cm.

Germline loops: CDR1 MDHEN, CDR2 SYDVKM. The CDR3 length is 13 residues. Trimming pared 8 bases from V and 2 bases from J, leaving 11 bases between. Total RNA (around 0.45 ug) served as template for TCR beta cDNA synthesis primed by a constant-region primer. ARM-PCR was slightly modified, and three nested multiplex PCR rounds with it gave rise to the TCR beta libraries. Running about 11 cycles apiece, the first two PCR rounds relied on TRBV1-TRBV30 forward primers together with a C-beta reverse primer. TCRdb reanalysed the multiplex PCR reads using MiXCR and keeps one entry per CDR3 protein. The sample consists of about 100,000 distinct CDR3 sequences, approximately 70% of them appearing once. The tissue used was unsorted bulk material of 20-30 mg. RNA and DNA were co-extracted from it with the AllPrep DNA/RNA mini kit. As regards this clonotype: The conserved phenylalanine or tryptophan normally closing the CDR3 is absent here, so this likely arose from a read error.

The V gene is TRBV28, the J gene TRBJ2-3; D is perhaps TRBD2 (6 bases). The sequence came from a woman aged 55-69 years with primary liver carcinoma and hepatitis B virus infection. The sample was liver tumor tissue from sampling region 2. Sample subset: tumor region T2, inferior pole. In DNA, the CDR3 is TGTGCCAGCGGCGGGGCATCCACAGATACGCAGTATTAT. It specifies CASGGASTDTQYY.